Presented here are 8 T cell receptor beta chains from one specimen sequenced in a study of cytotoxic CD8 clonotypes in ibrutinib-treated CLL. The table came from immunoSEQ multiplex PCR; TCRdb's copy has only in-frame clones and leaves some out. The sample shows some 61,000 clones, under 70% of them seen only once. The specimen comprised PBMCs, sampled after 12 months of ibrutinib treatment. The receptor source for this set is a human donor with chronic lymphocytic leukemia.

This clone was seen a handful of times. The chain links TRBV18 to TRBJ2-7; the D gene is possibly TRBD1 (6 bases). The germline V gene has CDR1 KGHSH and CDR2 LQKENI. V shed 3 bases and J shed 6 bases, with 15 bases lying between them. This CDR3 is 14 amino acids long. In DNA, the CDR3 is TGTGCCAGCTCACCGGACAGCTTATCTGTCGAGCAGTACTTC. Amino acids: CASSPDSLSVEQYF.

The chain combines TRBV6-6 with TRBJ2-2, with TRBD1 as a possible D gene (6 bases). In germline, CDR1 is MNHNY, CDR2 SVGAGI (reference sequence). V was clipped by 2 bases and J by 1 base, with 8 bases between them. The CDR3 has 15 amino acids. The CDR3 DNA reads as TGTGCCAGCAGTTACCCGACAGGGAACACCGGGGAGCTGTTTTTT. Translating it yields CASSYPTGNTGELFF.

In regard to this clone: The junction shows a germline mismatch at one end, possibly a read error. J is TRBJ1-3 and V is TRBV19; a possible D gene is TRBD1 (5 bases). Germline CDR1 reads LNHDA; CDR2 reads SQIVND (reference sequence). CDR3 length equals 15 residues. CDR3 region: CASKTQGSSGNTIYF. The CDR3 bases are TGTGCCAGTAAGACCCAGGGCTCTTCTGGGAACACCATATATTTT.

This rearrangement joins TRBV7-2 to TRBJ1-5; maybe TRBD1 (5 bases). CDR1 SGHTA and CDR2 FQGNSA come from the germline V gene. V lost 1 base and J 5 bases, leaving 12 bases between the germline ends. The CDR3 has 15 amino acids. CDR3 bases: TGTGCCAGCAGCTTAGTTCCAGGGATCTATCAGCCCCAGCATTTT. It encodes CASSLVPGIYQPQHF.

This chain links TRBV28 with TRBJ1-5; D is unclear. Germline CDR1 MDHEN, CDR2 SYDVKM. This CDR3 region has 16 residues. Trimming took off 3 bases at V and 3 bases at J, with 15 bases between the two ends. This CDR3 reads CASSFRQESPNQPQHF. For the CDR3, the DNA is TGTGCCAGCAGTTTCCGTCAGGAGTCCCCCAATCAGCCCCAGCATTTT.

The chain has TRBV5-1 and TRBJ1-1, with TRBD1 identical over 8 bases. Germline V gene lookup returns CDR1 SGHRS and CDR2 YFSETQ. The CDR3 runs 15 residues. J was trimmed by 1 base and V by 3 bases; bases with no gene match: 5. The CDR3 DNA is TGCGCCAGCAGCTCGGGGGGACAGGAGAACACTGAAGCTTTCTTT. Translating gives CASSSGGQENTEAFF. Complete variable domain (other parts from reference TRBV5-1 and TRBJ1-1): KAGVTQTPRYLIKTRGQQVTLSCSPISGHRSVSWYQQTPGQGLQFLFEYFSETQRNKGNFPGRFSGRQFSNSRSEMNVSTLELGDSALYLCASSSGGQENTEAFFGQGTRLTVV.

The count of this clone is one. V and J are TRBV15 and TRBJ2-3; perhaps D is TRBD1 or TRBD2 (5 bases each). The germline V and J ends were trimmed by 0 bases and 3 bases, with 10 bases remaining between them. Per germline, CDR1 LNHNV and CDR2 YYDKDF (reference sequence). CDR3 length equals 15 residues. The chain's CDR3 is CATSRDPGPTDTQYF. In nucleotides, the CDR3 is TGTGCCACCAGCAGAGATCCGGGACCAACAGATACGCAGTATTTT.

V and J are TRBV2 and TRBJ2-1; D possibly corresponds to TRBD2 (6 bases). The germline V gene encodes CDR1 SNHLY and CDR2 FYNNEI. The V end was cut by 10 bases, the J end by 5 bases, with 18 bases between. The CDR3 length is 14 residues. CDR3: CAKRTEGNHNEQFF. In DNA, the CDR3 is TGTGCCAAACGGACGGAGGGGAACCACAATGAGCAGTTCTTC. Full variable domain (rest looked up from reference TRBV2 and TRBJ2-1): EPEVTQTPSHQVTQMGQEVILRCVPISNHLYFYWYRQILGQKVEFLVSFYNNEISEKSEIFDDQFSVERPDGSNFTLKIRSTKLEDSAMYFCAKRTEGNHNEQFFGPGTRLTVL.